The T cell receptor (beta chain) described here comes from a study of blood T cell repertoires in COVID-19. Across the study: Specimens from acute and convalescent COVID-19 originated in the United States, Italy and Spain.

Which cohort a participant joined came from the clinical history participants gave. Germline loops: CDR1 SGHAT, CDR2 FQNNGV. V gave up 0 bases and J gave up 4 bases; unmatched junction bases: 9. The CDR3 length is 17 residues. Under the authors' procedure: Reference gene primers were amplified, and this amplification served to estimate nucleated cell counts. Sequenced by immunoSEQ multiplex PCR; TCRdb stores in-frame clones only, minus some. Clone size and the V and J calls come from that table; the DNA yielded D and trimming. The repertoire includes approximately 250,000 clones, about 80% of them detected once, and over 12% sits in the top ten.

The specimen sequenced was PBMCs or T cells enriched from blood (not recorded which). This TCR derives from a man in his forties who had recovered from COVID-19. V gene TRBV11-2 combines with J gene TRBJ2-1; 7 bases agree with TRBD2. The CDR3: CASSLDPFSGRYNEQFF. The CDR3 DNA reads TGTGCCAGCAGCTTAGACCCCTTTAGCGGGCGGTACAATGAGCAGTTCTTC.